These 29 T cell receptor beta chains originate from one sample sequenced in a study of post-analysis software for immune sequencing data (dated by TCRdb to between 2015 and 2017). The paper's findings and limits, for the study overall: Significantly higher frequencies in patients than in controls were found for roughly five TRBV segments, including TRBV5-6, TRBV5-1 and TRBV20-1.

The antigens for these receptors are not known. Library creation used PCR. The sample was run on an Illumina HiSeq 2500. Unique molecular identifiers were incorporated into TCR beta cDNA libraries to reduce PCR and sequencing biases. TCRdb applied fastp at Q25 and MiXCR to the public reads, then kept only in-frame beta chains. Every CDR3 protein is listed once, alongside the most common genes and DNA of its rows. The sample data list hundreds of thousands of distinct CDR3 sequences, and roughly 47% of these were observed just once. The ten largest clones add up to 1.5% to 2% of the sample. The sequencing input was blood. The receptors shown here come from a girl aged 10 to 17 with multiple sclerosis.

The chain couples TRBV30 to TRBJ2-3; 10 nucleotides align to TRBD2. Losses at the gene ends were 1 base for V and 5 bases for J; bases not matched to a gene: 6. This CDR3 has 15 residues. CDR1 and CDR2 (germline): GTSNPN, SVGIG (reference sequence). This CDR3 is CAWSGSGGVLDTQYF. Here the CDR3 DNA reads TGTGCCTGGAGTGGAAGCGGGGGGGTGTTAGATACGCAGTATTTT.

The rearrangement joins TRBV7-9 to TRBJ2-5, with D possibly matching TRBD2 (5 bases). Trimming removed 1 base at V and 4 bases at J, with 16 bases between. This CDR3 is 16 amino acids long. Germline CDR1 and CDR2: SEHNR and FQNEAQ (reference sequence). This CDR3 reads CASSLVSGGQTETQYF. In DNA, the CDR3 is TGTGCCAGCAGCTTAGTGTCAGGAGGTCAGACAGAGACCCAGTACTTC.

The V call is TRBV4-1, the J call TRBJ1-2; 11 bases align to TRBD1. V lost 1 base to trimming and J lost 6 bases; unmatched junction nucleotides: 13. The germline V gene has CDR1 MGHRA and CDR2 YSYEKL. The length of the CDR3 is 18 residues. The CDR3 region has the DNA TGCGCCAGCAGCCAAGGTAGGACAGGGGGCGAATTGGAGAATGGCTACACCTTC. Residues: CASSQGRTGGELENGYTF.

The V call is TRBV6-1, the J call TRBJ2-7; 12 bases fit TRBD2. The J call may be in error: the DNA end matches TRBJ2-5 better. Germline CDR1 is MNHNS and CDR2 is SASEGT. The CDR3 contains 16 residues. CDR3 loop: CASSEVTSGRGETQYF. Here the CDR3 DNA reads TGTGCCAGCAGTGAAGTGACTAGCGGGAGAGGCGAGACCCAGTACTTC.

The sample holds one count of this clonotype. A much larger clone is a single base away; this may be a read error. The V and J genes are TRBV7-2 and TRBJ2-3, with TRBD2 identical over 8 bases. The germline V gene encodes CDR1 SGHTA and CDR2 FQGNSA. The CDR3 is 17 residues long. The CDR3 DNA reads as TGTGCCAACAGCTTAATTGGACGGGGGGGCAAAACAGATACGCAGTATTTT. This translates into CANSLIGRGGKTDTQYF.

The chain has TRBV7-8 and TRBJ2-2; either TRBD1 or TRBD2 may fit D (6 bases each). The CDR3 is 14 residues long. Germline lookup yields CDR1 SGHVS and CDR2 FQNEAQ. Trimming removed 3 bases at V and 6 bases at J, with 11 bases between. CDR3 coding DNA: TGTGCCAGCAGCTTTTACAGGGACTCCGGGGAGCTGTTTTTT. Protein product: CASSFYRDSGELFF.

The CDR3: CASGQGRGETQYF. CDR3 sequence (DNA): TGTGCCAGTGGACAGGGGCGGGGAGAGACCCAGTACTTC. V is TRBV2 and J is TRBJ2-5, with 9 bases lining up with TRBD1. CDR3 size: 13 residues. Germline loops: CDR1 SNHLY, CDR2 FYNNEI. With 9 bases clipped from V and 4 bases from J, the junction kept 6 bases outside the gene matches.

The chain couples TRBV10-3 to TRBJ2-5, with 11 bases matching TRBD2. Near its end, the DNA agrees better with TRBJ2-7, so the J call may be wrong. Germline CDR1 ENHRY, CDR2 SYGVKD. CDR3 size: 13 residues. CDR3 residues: CATVTSGGDEQYF. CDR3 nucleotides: TGTGCCACCGTAACTAGCGGGGGCGACGAGCAGTACTTC.

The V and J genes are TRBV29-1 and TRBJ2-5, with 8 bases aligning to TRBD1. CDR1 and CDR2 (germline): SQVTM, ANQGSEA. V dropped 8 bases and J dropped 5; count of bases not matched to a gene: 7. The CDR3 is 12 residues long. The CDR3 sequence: CSIPGGGETQYF. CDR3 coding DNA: TGCAGCATCCCAGGGGGCGGTGAGACCCAGTACTTC.

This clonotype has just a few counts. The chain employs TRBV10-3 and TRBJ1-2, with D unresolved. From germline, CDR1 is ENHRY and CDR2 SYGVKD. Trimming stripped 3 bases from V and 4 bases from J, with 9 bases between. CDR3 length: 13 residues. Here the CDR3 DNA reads TGTGCCATCAGTGATGCAGAGCTCTATGGCTACACCTTC. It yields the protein CAISDAELYGYTF.

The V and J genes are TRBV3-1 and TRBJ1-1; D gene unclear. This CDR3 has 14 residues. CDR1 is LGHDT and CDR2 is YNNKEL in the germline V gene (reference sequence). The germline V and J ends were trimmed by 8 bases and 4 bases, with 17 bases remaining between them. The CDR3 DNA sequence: TGTGCCAGCGAAAAAACCCCGGAAGGCACTGAAGCTTTCTTT. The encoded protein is CASEKTPEGTEAFF.

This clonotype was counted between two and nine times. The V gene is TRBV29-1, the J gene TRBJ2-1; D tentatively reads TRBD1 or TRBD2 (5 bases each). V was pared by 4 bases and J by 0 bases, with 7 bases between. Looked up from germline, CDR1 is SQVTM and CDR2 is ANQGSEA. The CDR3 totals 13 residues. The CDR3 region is CSVGDLSYNEQFF. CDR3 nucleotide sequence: TGCAGCGTTGGGGACCTCTCCTACAATGAGCAGTTCTTC.

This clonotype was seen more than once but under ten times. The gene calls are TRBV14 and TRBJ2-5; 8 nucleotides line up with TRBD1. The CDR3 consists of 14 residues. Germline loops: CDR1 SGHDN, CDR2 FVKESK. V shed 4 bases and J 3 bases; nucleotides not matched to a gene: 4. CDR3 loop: CASSPRTGKETQYF. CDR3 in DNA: TGTGCCAGCAGCCCCCGGACAGGGAAAGAGACCCAGTACTTC.

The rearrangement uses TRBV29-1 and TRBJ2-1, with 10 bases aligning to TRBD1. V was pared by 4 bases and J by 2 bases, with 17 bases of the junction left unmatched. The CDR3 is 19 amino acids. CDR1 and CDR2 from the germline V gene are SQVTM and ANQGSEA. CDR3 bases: TGCAGCGTTGCGGGTTACCCGCGGGACAGGGGAGCGACCTACAATGAGCAGTTCTTC. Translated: CSVAGYPRDRGATYNEQFF.

The CDR3 is CASSATSGVYEQYF. CDR3 coding DNA: TGCGCCAGCAGCGCAACTAGCGGGGTTTACGAGCAGTACTTC. The rearrangement joins TRBV5-1 to TRBJ2-7; TRBD2 aligns across 10 bases. Germline assignment: CDR1 SGHRS and CDR2 YFSETQ. The CDR3 runs 14 residues. V shed 4 bases and J 4 bases; nucleotides not matched to a gene: 5.

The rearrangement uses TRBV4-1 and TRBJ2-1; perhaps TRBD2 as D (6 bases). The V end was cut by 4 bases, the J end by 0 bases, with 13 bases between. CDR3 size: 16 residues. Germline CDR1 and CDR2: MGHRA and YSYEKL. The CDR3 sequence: CASSPRWEVSYNEQFF. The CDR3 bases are TGCGCCAGCAGCCCACGGTGGGAGGTCTCCTACAATGAGCAGTTCTTC.

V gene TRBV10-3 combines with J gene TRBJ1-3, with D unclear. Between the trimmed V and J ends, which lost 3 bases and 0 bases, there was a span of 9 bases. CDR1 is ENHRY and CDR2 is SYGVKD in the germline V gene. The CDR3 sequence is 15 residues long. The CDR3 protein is CAISDPGSSGNTIYF. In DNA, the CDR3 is TGTGCCATCAGTGACCCGGGCTCCTCTGGAAACACCATATATTTT.

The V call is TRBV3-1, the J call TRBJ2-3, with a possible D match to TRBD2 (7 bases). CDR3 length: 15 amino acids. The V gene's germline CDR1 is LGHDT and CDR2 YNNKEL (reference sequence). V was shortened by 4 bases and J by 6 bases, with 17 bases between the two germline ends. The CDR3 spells CASSLRGAGHDTQYF. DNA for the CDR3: TGTGCCAGCAGCCTCCGGGGAGCGGGACATGATACGCAGTATTTT.

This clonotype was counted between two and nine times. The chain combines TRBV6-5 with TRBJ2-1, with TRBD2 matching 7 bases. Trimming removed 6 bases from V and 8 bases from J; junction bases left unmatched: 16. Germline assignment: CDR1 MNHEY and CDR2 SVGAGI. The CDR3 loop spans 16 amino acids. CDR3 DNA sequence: TGTGCCAGCAGCCCACATGGGGCGGGAGAGGCGGATGAGCAGTTCTTC. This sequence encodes CASSPHGAGEADEQFF.

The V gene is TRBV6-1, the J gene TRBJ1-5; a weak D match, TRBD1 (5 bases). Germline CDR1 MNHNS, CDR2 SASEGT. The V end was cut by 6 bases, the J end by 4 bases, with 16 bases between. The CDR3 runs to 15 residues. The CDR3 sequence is CASRPDGTVNQPQHF. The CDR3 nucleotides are TGTGCCAGCAGGCCAGACGGGACGGTGAATCAGCCCCAGCATTTT.

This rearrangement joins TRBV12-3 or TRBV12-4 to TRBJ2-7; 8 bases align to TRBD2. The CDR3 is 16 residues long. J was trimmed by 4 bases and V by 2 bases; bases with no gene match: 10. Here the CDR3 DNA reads TGTGCCAGCAGTTTAAGTCGGGAGGGATATCCGTACGAGCAGTACTTC. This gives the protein CASSLSREGYPYEQYF.

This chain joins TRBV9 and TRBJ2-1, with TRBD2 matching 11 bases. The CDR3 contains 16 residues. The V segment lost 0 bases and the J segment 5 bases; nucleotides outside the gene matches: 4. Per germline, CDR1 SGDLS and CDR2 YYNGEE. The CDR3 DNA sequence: TGTGCCAGCAGCGTAGCTCTAGCGGGGGGAGACAATGAGCAGTTCTTC. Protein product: CASSVALAGGDNEQFF.

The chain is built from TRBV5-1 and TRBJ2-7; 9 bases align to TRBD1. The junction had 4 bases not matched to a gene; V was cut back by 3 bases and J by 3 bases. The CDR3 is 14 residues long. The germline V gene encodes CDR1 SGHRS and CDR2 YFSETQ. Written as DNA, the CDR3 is TGCGCCAGCAGCTGGGACAGGGCTTTCTACGAGCAGTACTTC. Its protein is CASSWDRAFYEQYF.

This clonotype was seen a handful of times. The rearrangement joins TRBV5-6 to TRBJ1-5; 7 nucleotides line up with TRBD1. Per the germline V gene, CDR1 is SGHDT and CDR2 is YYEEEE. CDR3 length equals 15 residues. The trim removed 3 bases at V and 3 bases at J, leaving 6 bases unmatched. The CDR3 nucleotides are TGTGCCAGCAGCTGGGGACAGTTGTCCAATCAGCCCCAGCATTTT. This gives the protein CASSWGQLSNQPQHF.

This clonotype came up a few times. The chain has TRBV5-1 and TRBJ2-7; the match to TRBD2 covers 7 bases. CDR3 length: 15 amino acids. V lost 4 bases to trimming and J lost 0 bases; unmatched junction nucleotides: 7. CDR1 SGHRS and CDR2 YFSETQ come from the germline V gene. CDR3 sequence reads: CASSQVWDYSYEQYF. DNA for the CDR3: TGCGCCAGCAGCCAGGTCTGGGACTACTCCTACGAGCAGTACTTC.

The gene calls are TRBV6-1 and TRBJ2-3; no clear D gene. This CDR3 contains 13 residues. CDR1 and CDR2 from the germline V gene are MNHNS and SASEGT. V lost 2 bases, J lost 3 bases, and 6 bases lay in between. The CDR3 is CASSEPETDTQYF. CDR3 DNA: TGTGCCAGCAGTGAACCGGAGACAGATACGCAGTATTTT.

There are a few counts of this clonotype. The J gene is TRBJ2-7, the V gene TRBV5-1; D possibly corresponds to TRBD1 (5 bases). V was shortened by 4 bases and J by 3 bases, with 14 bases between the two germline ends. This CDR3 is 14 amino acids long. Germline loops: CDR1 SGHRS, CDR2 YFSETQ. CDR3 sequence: CASSSAGMGYEQYF. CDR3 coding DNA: TGCGCCAGCAGCAGCGCAGGGATGGGCTACGAGCAGTACTTC.

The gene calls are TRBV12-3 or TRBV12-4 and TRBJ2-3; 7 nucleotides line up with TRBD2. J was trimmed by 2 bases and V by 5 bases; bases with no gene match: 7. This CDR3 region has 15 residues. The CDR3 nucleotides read TGTGCCAGCAGTAGATCTAGCGGAAACACAGATACGCAGTATTTT. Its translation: CASSRSSGNTDTQYF.

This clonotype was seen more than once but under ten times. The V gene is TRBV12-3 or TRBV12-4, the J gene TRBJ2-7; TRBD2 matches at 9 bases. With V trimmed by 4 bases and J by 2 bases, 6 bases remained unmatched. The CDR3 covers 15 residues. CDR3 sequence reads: CASSSRAGGTYEQYF. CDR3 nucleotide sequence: TGTGCCAGCAGTTCCAGAGCGGGGGGAACCTACGAGCAGTACTTC.